The clone carrying this T cell receptor beta chain was seen many times. Its antigen remains unidentified. For TCR, cDNA came from 5'RACE template switching, which added a universal primer site and UMIs. Each CDR3 protein is one row after TCRdb ran MiXCR on the 5' RACE reads. The sample has a few hundred thousand distinct CDR3 sequences; 3% to 4.5% are singletons. The data were obtained in a study of T cells after yellow fever vaccination. Whole-study findings and limits: Reappearing after the booster were most of the clones from primary vaccination (roughly 95% CD4, 70% to 90% CD8). The CD4 compartment and the CD8 compartment contained a small share of clonotypes in common.

Germline V gene data show CDR1 as DFQATT and CDR2 as SNEGSKA (reference sequence). This CDR3 contains 13 residues. With 2 bases removed from V and 2 bases from J, the gap between germline ends came to 6 bases. The input for sequencing was PBMCs, taken on the day of the yellow fever booster vaccination. This TCR came from a man between 18 and 29 years old who received the YFV17D yellow fever vaccine. The chain recombines TRBV20-1 with TRBJ1-4; D is unclear. CDR3 nucleotides: TGCAGTGCTAGAATAGGGACTAATGAAAAACTGTTTTTT. Translation: CSARIGTNEKLFF.